This T cell receptor (beta chain) was obtained from a study of cytomegalovirus exposure and HLA in healthy donors. Study overall: It was reported in a later analysis that the 120 validation repertoires used the same platform as the 650 to 800 first-cohort repertoires. Points from the study as a whole: Published work reported that the classifier diagnosed cytomegalovirus status with high specificity and sensitivity. A later analysis found first-cohort TCR clusters tended to co-occur in the roughly 120 validation repertoires. CMV antigen specificity was confirmed in vitro for three CMV-associated chains.

The V segment lost 2 bases and the J segment 10 bases; nucleotides outside the gene matches: 4. Germline V gene sequence: CDR1 SGHNT, CDR2 YYREEE (reference sequence). The CDR3 contains 14 residues. On this clone itself: Its specificity is unknown.

Some clones are missing from TCRdb's copy, which holds only in-frame ones; the method was immunoSEQ multiplex PCR. The sample includes about 78,000 clones, 90% to 97% of them seen just once. This TCR came from a man between 18 and 29 years old in good health and CMV-seropositive. Sequenced material: PBMCs. The V and J genes are TRBV5-4 and TRBJ2-1; 12 bases line up with TRBD1. The CDR3 spells CASSFRDRGREQFF. Written as DNA, the CDR3 is TGTGCCAGCAGCTTCCGGGACAGGGGGCGAGAGCAGTTCTTC.